The next 12 T cell receptor beta chains were all read from a single sample in a study of blood T cell repertoires in COVID-19. Only in-frame clones appear in the TCRdb table, and some are missing; sequencing was by immunoSEQ multiplex PCR. This sample yields about 230,000 clones, of which about nine tenths are seen a single time; around 10% belongs to the top ten. Source material: peripheral blood. The receptors come from a man in his forties or fifties with COVID-19, enrolled during active disease.

This clone has more than one count but fewer than ten. This chain joins TRBV4-3 and TRBJ2-7; 7 bases fit TRBD2. The CDR3 has 19 residues. V shed 3 bases and J 4 bases; nucleotides not matched to a gene: 21. Germline loops: CDR1 LGHNA, CDR2 YSLEER. CDR3 region: CASSQQLAGSSGAIYEQYF. The CDR3 bases are TGCGCCAGCAGCCAGCAACTGGCTGGTTCGAGCGGGGCAATTTACGAGCAGTACTTC.

The chain links TRBV18 to TRBJ1-6; 8 nucleotides line up with TRBD1. The ends lost 3 bases at V and 5 bases at J; junction bases unmatched: 6. The V gene's germline CDR1 is KGHSH and CDR2 LQKENI. The CDR3 covers 16 residues. In DNA form, the CDR3 reads TGTGCCAGCTCACCTGGACAGGGAATGAATAATTCACCCCTCCACTTT. Protein product: CASSPGQGMNNSPLHF.

The chain employs TRBV19 and TRBJ2-1; 16 nucleotides align to TRBD2. The CDR3 loop spans 19 amino acids. Germline V gene sequence: CDR1 LNHDA, CDR2 SQIVND (reference sequence). The V and J ends lost 8 bases and 4 bases, in that order; junction bases with no gene match: 14. The CDR3 bases are TGTGCCAGTCGAACCGGGACTAGCGGGGGGGCTCTTCGGTACAATGAGCAGTTCTTC. Protein product: CASRTGTSGGALRYNEQFF.

The V and J genes are TRBV6-5 and TRBJ1-1; 8 nucleotides align to TRBD1. V lost 4 bases and J lost 1; bases outside the gene matches: 5. CDR3 size: 15 residues. In germline, CDR1 is MNHEY, CDR2 SVGAGI. CDR3 protein: CASSSTGTGNTEAFF. Here the CDR3 DNA reads TGTGCCAGCAGTTCGACCGGGACAGGGAACACTGAAGCTTTCTTT.

This sequence joins TRBV19 and TRBJ2-7; no clear D gene. Between the trimmed V and J ends, which lost 0 bases and 0 bases, there was a span of 9 bases. Germline V gives CDR1 LNHDA, CDR2 SQIVND (reference sequence). The CDR3 has 15 amino acids. DNA of the CDR3: TGTGCCAGTAGTATAGATCTATCGCTCTCCTACGAGCAGTACTTC. Protein product: CASSIDLSLSYEQYF.

The chain uses TRBV15 and TRBJ1-4; D is unclear. The CDR3 contains 16 residues. Germline values: CDR1 LNHNV, CDR2 YYDKDF (reference sequence). The ends were cut back, 0 bases at V and 0 bases at J, with 8 bases in the middle. The CDR3 sequence: CATSRDSYATNEKLFF. CDR3 nucleotide sequence: TGTGCCACCAGCAGAGATAGCTACGCAACTAATGAAAAACTGTTTTTT.

This rearrangement joins TRBV6-5 to TRBJ1-4, with 12 bases matching TRBD1. From germline, CDR1 is MNHEY and CDR2 SVGAGI. The CDR3 loop spans 15 amino acids. V shed 5 bases, J shed 10 bases, and the junction held 8 bases outside the gene matches. The chain's CDR3 is CASSPSGTGGRKLFF. The CDR3 bases are TGTGCCAGCAGTCCAAGCGGGACAGGGGGCCGAAAACTGTTTTTT.

The chain is built from TRBV27 and TRBJ2-2; TRBD1 agrees at 10 bases. The V gene's germline CDR1 is MNHEY and CDR2 SMNVEV (reference sequence). CDR3 length: 16 amino acids. Trimming removed 2 bases from V and 5 bases from J; junction bases left unmatched: 5. The CDR3 sequence: CASSLRDRGPTGELFF. The DNA for the CDR3 is TGTGCCAGCAGTTTACGAGACAGGGGGCCAACCGGGGAGCTGTTTTTT.

This clone was observed a handful of times. The V call is TRBV24-1, the J call TRBJ2-1; possible D gene TRBD2, 6 bases. The CDR3 loop spans 15 amino acids. The germline V gene has CDR1 KGHDR and CDR2 SFDVKD. V dropped 8 bases and J dropped 3 bases, with 16 bases sitting between them. The CDR3 coding sequence is TGTGCCACCAACGGGGCGGGGAGTAACTACAATGAGCAGTTCTTC. Encoded protein: CATNGAGSNYNEQFF.

This sequence joins TRBV12-3 or TRBV12-4 and TRBJ2-2; D is unclear. Deletions cut 5 bases from V and 5 bases from J, with 9 bases between. The CDR3 runs to 13 residues. CDR3 sequence reads: CASSSRRTGELFF. CDR3 coding DNA: TGTGCCAGCAGTAGTAGAAGAACCGGGGAGCTGTTTTTT.

The chain carries TRBV7-6 and TRBJ1-4; a weak D match, TRBD1 (5 bases). The CDR3 spans 15 residues. The germline V gene has CDR1 SGHVS and CDR2 FNYEAQ. V lost 5 bases and J 8 bases, leaving 18 bases between the germline ends. The CDR3 DNA follows: TGTGCCAGCAGCCCCGGTTGGAGGGGAGAAGAAAAACTGTTTTTT. Amino acids: CASSPGWRGEEKLFF.

The J gene is TRBJ1-2, the V gene TRBV30; weak D call: TRBD1 (6 bases). There are 14 residues in the CDR3. Trimming shortened V by 2 bases and J by 0 bases, and 10 bases separated the two germline ends. Per germline, CDR1 GTSNPN and CDR2 SVGIG (reference sequence). The CDR3 nucleotides read TGTGCCTGGAGTCAACGACAGGCTAACTATGGCTACACCTTC. Translating it yields CAWSQRQANYGYTF.